Shown below are 26 T cell receptor beta chains from a single sample sequenced in a study of T cells after yellow fever vaccination. TCRdb processed the 5' RACE reads anew with MiXCR; each CDR3 protein has one entry. The table includes about 340,000 distinct CDR3 sequences, almost 4% detected once. Sequencing was performed on PBMCs, taken 5 days after the yellow fever booster vaccination. Receptors originate from a man aged 18 to 29 who received the YFV17D yellow fever vaccine.

The rearrangement uses TRBV6-1 and TRBJ1-5; D not certain. CDR1 is MNHNS and CDR2 is SASEGT in the germline V gene. This CDR3 region has 12 residues. V gave up 7 bases and J gave up 7 bases, with 11 bases separating them. CDR3 DNA sequence: TGTGCCAGCAATCGACACTTCCAGCCCCAGCATTTT. Protein product: CASNRHFQPQHF.

The CDR3 DNA reads TGTGCCAGCAGCCACCGGGGCAGGGGGCCTACTAATGAAAAACTGTTTTTT. This gives the protein CASSHRGRGPTNEKLFF. This rearrangement joins TRBV7-8 to TRBJ1-4, with 8 nucleotides matching TRBD1. CDR1 is SGHVS and CDR2 is FQNEAQ in the germline V gene. V lost 5 bases, J lost 2 bases, and 10 bases stayed unmatched. There are 17 residues in the CDR3.

In its sample, this clonotype was seen many times. The chain employs TRBV6-2 or TRBV6-3 and TRBJ1-2; 8 bases align to TRBD1. Unmatched junction bases numbered 8, after V lost 4 bases and J lost 4 bases. CDR3 length: 15 residues. Germline lookup yields CDR1 MNHEY and CDR2 SVGEGT. CDR3 amino acids: CASSSRAGGFYGYTF. The CDR3, as DNA: TGTGCCAGCAGTTCACGGGCAGGGGGCTTCTATGGCTACACCTTC.

Only a few counts were recorded for this clonotype. This chain uses TRBV18 with TRBJ2-7; D remains unclear. Germline V gene lookup returns CDR1 KGHSH and CDR2 LQKENI. Trimming took 1 base from V and 2 from J, leaving 9 bases between them. The CDR3 loop spans 14 amino acids. The CDR3 region has the DNA TGTGCCAGCTCACCACTATACAGACCCTACGAGCAGTACGTC. Translation gives CASSPLYRPYEQYV.

This clonotype was detected many times. This sequence joins TRBV7-9 and TRBJ2-2, with D hard to call. Germline CDR1 is SEHNR and CDR2 is FQNEAQ (reference sequence). V was clipped by 5 bases and J by 2 bases, with 12 bases between them. CDR3 length: 15 amino acids. CDR3 sequence reads: CASSRGGSNTGELFF. Here the CDR3 DNA reads TGTGCCAGCAGCCGTGGCGGAAGCAACACCGGGGAGCTGTTTTTT.

This clonotype showed up just a few times. The chain has TRBV5-6 and TRBJ1-5, with 10 bases lining up with TRBD1. With 4 bases clipped from V and 0 bases from J, the junction kept 4 bases outside the gene matches. CDR3 length equals 16 residues. Germline V gene data show CDR1 as SGHDT and CDR2 as YYEEEE. CDR3 DNA sequence: TGTGCCAGCAGCGGTGGACAGGGGGATAGCAATCAGCCCCAGCATTTT. This codes for CASSGGQGDSNQPQHF.

The V call is TRBV10-1, the J call TRBJ2-1, with D unresolved. V lost 0 bases to trimming and J lost 2 bases, with 11 bases between them. Germline V gene lookup returns CDR1 WNHNN and CDR2 SYGVQD (reference sequence). This CDR3 spans 16 amino acids. The DNA for the CDR3 is TGCGCCAGCAGTGAGTCCTGGGGTACTCCCTACAATGAGCAGTTCTTC. Encoded protein: CASSESWGTPYNEQFF.

This clonotype was counted many times. The V call is TRBV12-3 or TRBV12-4, the J call TRBJ2-2; D is possibly TRBD1 (5 bases). The CDR3 is 13 residues long. Trimming shortened V by 6 bases and J by 6 bases, and 11 bases separated the two germline ends. The CDR3 DNA reads TGTGCCAGCAGGGAGCAGGGTGCCGGGGAGCTGTTTTTT. It specifies CASREQGAGELFF.

The chain joins TRBV6-5 to TRBJ2-4, with D perhaps TRBD1 (5 bases). The CDR3 runs to 14 residues. CDR1 MNHEY and CDR2 SVGAGI come from the germline V gene. V was pared by 0 bases and J by 8 bases, with 11 bases between. CDR3 sequence reads: CASSYSQGLDIQYF. The CDR3 bases are TGTGCCAGCAGTTACTCGCAGGGTTTGGACATTCAGTACTTC.

The rearrangement joins TRBV13 to TRBJ2-2; D unclear. V was trimmed by 6 bases and J by 1 base, leaving 6 bases between them. Germline CDR1 is PRHDT and CDR2 is FYEKMQ (reference sequence). The CDR3 is 13 amino acids. CDR3 coding DNA: TGTGCCAGCAGACCAGAGAACACCGGGGAGCTGTTTTTT. As protein: CASRPENTGELFF.

This clonotype was detected many times. The rearrangement joins TRBV4-2 to TRBJ2-3; D ambiguous. CDR1 is LGHNA and CDR2 is YNFKEQ in the germline V gene. The V and J ends lost 1 base and 1 base respectively, with 6 bases between them. This CDR3 has 14 residues. CDR3 amino acids: CASSQGAGTDTQYF. The CDR3 nucleotides are TGTGCCAGCAGCCAAGGCGCCGGCACAGATACGCAGTATTTT.

The chain joins TRBV3-1 to TRBJ2-5; 9 nucleotides match TRBD1. Looked up from germline, CDR1 is LGHDT and CDR2 is YNNKEL (reference sequence). The CDR3 has 16 residues. Unmatched junction bases numbered 12, after V lost 3 bases and J lost 7 bases. The CDR3 DNA reads TGTGCCAGCAGCCACCCCGACAGGGGGGATGCGGGGACCCAGTACTTC. Its translation: CASSHPDRGDAGTQYF.

This clonotype appeared a few times. The DNA of the CDR3 is TGTGCCAGCAGCTTAGTTGAGTCCGCCACCGCGGACGTC. Translating gives CASSLVESATADV. The V call is TRBV7-9, the J call TRBJ2-7; no firm D call. CDR1 is SEHNR and CDR2 is FQNEAQ in the germline V gene (reference sequence). The CDR3 runs 13 residues.

This clonotype came up a few times. The CDR3 DNA reads TGCAGTGCGAGGGACAGTCAAGAGACCCAGTACTTC. Translated, it gives CSARDSQETQYF. The V call is TRBV20-1, the J call TRBJ2-5, with 7 bases matching TRBD1. V lost 6 bases, J lost 2 bases, and 3 bases stayed unmatched. The CDR3 totals 12 residues. Germline V gives CDR1 DFQATT, CDR2 SNEGSKA (reference sequence).

This clonotype has at least ten counts. V is TRBV6-5 and J is TRBJ2-5; 7 bases fit TRBD1. J was trimmed by 3 bases and V by 0 bases; bases with no gene match: 1. This CDR3 has 14 amino acids. Germline V gene lookup returns CDR1 MNHEY and CDR2 SVGAGI. Here the CDR3 reads CASSYSGTEETQYF. CDR3 nucleotide sequence: TGTGCCAGCAGTTACTCGGGGACAGAAGAGACCCAGTACTTC.

The V and J genes are TRBV6-5 and TRBJ2-2; D gene unclear. Trimming pared 0 bases from V and 6 bases from J, leaving 8 bases between. The length of the CDR3 is 14 residues. CDR1 MNHEY and CDR2 SVGAGI come from the germline V gene. The CDR3 DNA follows: TGTGCCAGCAGTTACTCGGTGGGGTCCGGGGAGCTGTTTTTT. Protein: CASSYSVGSGELFF.

There are many counts of this clonotype. The gene calls are TRBV7-2 and TRBJ1-4, with 8 nucleotides matching TRBD1. J gave up 3 bases and V 2 bases, and 5 bases lay outside the gene matches. Germline-derived CDR1 and CDR2 are SGHTA and FQGNSA. The CDR3 length is 16 residues. The chain's CDR3 is CASSLRQGRANEKLFF. The CDR3 DNA reads TGTGCCAGCAGCTTAAGACAGGGGAGGGCTAATGAAAAACTGTTTTTT.

This clonotype came up a few times. The rearrangement links TRBV6-1 to TRBJ1-2; D remains unclear. The germline CDR1 and CDR2 sequences are MNHNS and SASEGT. Trimming pared 6 bases from V and 2 bases from J, leaving 16 bases between. There are 15 residues in the CDR3. The CDR3 is CASRVFGGWNYGYTF. CDR3 in DNA: TGTGCCAGCAGGGTCTTCGGAGGGTGGAACTATGGCTACACCTTC.

This clonotype has a count of ten or more. The rearrangement links TRBV29-1 to TRBJ2-5; no clear D gene. Deletions cut 7 bases from V and 3 bases from J, with 6 bases between. Germline CDR1 reads SQVTM; CDR2 reads ANQGSEA. This CDR3 has 10 amino acids. The DNA for the CDR3 is TGCAGCGGCGGAGAAGAGACCCAGTACTTC. This sequence encodes CSGGEETQYF.

The J gene is TRBJ2-2, the V gene TRBV4-1, with 9 bases matching TRBD2. The germline CDR1 and CDR2 sequences are MGHRA and YSYEKL. CDR3 length: 17 residues. V lost 0 bases to trimming and J lost 10 bases; unmatched junction nucleotides: 12. CDR3 nucleotides: TGCGCCAGCAGCCAAGATGGAGGGTTGCGGGGGGGCGAGGAGCTGTTTTTT. Translated: CASSQDGGLRGGEELFF.

This clonotype was counted at least ten times. One junction end does not reproduce the germline sequence, and a read error may be involved. The chain is built from TRBV5-1 and TRBJ2-5, with 14 nucleotides matching TRBD2. Germline V gene sequence: CDR1 SGHRS, CDR2 YFSETQ. This CDR3 comprises 15 residues. The CDR3 spells CASSPGLAGEETQYF. The DNA of the CDR3 is TGTGCCAGCAGTCCGGGACTAGCGGGGGAAGAGACCCAGTACTTC.

This chain connects TRBV9 to TRBJ2-7; a possible D gene is TRBD1 (6 bases). The germline V gene has CDR1 SGDLS and CDR2 YYNGEE. The CDR3 covers 14 residues. Trimming left V 2 bases short and J 2 bases short, with 11 bases between. As DNA, the CDR3 is TGTGCCAGCAGCGTTCAGACAGGACCCTACGAGCAGTACTTC. Protein: CASSVQTGPYEQYF. Together with reference TRBV9 and TRBJ2-7, the CDR3 gives the full variable domain: DSGVTQTPKHLITATGQRVTLRCSPRSGDLSVYWYQQSLDQGLQFLIQYYNGEERAKGNILERFSAQQFPDLHSELNLSSLELGDSALYFCASSVQTGPYEQYFGPGTRLTVT.

This clonotype appeared a few times. This chain links TRBV7-3 with TRBJ2-5; TRBD2 matches at 7 bases. V shed 2 bases and J 4 bases; nucleotides not matched to a gene: 7. Germline values: CDR1 SGHTA, CDR2 FQGTGA. This CDR3 is built from 15 residues. The CDR3 region is CASSLYRGRGETQYF. CDR3 bases: TGTGCCAGCAGCTTATACCGGGGGAGGGGAGAGACCCAGTACTTC.

This clonotype occurred many times. V and J are TRBV7-2 and TRBJ2-1; D is possibly TRBD1 or TRBD2 (5 bases each). Germline V gene sequence: CDR1 SGHTA, CDR2 FQGNSA. V was cut by 3 bases and J by 10 bases, with 22 bases left in between. CDR3 length: 16 residues. The CDR3 DNA follows: TGTGCCAGCAGCTTTGGGGCTAGCTGGATGAGGAGGGAGCAGTTCTTC. It encodes CASSFGASWMRREQFF.

This clonotype was found many times. V and J are TRBV5-4 and TRBJ2-1; 10 bases fit TRBD2. Germline V CDR1 and CDR2: SGHNT, YYREEE (reference sequence). CDR3 length: 15 amino acids. The V and J ends lost 4 bases and 5 bases, in that order; junction bases with no gene match: 6. As DNA, the CDR3 is TGTGCCAGCAGCAGGACTAGCGGCCGCCACAATGAGCAGTTCTTC. This sequence encodes CASSRTSGRHNEQFF.

This clonotype appeared many times. The V call is TRBV5-6, the J call TRBJ2-6; the match to TRBD1 covers 9 bases. Germline V lookup: CDR1 SGHDT, CDR2 YYEEEE. The ends lost 4 bases at V and 2 bases at J; junction bases unmatched: 4. The CDR3 contains 16 residues. Written as DNA, the CDR3 is TGTGCCAGCAGCAACCGGGACAGGGCTGGGGCCAACGTCCTGACTTTC. Translating gives CASSNRDRAGANVLTF. The full variable domain, with the rest looked up from reference TRBV5-6 and TRBJ2-6, is DAGVTQSPTHLIKTRGQQVTLRCSPKSGHDTVSWYQQALGQGPQFIFQYYEEEERQRGNFPDRFSGHQFPNYSSELNVNALLLGDSALYLCASSNRDRAGANVLTFGAGSRLTVL.